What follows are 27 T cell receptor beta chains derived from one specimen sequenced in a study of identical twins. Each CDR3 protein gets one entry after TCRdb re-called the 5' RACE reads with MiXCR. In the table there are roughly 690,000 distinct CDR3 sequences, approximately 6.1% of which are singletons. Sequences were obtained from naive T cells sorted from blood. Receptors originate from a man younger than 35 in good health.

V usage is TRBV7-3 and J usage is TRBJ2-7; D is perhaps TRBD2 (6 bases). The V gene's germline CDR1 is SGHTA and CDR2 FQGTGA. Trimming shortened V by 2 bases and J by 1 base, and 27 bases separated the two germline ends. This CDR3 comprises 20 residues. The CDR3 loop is CASSLYAGTGLTYYSYEQYF. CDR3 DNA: TGTGCCAGCAGCTTATATGCAGGCACGGGACTCACCTACTATTCCTACGAGCAGTACTTC.

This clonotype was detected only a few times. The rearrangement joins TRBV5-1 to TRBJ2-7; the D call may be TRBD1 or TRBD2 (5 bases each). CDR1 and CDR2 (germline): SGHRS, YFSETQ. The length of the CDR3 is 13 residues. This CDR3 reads CASTPSRDGEQYF. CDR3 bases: TGCGCATCCACACCGTCCAGGGACGGCGAGCAGTACTTC.

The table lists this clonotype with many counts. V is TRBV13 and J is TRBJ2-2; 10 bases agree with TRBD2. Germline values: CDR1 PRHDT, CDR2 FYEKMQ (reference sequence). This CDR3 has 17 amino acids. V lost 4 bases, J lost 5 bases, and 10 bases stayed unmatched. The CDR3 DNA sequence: TGTGCCAGCAGCTCAAGGACTAGCGGATACAGGACCGGGGAGCTGTTTTTT. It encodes CASSSRTSGYRTGELFF. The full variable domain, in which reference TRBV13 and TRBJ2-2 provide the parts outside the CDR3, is AAGVIQSPRHLIKEKRETATLKCYPIPRHDTVYWYQQGPGQDPQFLISFYEKMQSDKGSIPDRFSAQQFSDYHSELNMSSLELGDSALYFCASSSRTSGYRTGELFFGEGSRLTVL.

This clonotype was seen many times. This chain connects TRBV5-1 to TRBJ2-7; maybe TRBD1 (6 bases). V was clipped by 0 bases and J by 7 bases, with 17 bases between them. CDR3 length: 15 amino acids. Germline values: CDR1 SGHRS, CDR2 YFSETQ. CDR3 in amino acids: CASSLGTDRGMEQYV. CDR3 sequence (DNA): TGCGCCAGCAGCTTGGGAACGGACAGAGGGATGGAGCAGTACGTC.

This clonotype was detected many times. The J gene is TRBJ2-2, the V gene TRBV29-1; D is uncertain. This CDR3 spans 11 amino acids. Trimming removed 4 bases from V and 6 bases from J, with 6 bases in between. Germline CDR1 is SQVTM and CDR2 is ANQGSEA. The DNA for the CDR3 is TGCAGCGTTGGGTCAGCCGGGGAGCTGTTTTTT. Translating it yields CSVGSAGELFF.

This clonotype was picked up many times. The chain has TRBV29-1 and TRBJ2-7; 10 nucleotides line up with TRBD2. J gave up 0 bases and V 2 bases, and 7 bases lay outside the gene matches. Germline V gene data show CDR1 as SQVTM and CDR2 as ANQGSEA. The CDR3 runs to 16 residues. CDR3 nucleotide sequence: TGCAGCGTTGAAAGGGTCCGGACTAGCGGCTCCTACGAGCAGTACTTC. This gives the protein CSVERVRTSGSYEQYF.

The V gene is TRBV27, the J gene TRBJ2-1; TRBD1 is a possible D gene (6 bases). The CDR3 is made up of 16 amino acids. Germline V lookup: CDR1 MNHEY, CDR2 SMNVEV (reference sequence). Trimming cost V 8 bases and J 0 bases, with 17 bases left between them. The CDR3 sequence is CASRPRQASSYNEQFF. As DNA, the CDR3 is TGTGCCAGCCGACCGAGACAGGCCAGCTCCTACAATGAGCAGTTCTTC.

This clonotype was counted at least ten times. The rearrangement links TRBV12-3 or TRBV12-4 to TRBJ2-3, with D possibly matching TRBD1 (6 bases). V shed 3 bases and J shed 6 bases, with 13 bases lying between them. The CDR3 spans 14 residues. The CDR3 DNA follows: TGTGCCAGCAGTTTGTGGACAGCGGCGGATACGCAGTATTTT. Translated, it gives CASSLWTAADTQYF.

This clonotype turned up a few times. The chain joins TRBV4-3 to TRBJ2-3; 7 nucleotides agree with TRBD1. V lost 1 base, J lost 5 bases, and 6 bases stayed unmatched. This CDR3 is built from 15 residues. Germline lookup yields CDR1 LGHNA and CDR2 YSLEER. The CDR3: CASSQGQGVKDTQYF. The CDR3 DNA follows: TGCGCCAGCAGCCAAGGTCAGGGGGTTAAAGATACGCAGTATTTT.

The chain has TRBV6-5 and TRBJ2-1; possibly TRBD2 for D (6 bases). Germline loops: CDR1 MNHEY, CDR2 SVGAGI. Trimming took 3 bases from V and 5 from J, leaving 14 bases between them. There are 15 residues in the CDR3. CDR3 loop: CASSYLGTSNNEQFF. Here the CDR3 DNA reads TGTGCCAGCAGTTATTTGGGGACTTCTAACAATGAGCAGTTCTTC.

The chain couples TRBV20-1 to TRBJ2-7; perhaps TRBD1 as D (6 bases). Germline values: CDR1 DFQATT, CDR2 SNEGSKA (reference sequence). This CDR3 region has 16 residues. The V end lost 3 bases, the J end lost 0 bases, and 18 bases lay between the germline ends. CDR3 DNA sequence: TGCAGTGCTAGGACCACCAGGGGTAGGGCCTCCTACGAGCAGTACTTC. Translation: CSARTTRGRASYEQYF.

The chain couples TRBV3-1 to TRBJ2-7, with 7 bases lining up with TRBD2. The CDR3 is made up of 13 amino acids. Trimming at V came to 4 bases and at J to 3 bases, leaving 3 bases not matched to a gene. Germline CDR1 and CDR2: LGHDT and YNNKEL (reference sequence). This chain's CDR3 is CASSPSGDYEQYF. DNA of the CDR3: TGTGCCAGCAGCCCTAGCGGAGACTACGAGCAGTACTTC.

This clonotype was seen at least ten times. The CDR3: CATSRGETVIYEQYF. The DNA of the CDR3 is TGTGCCACCAGCAGAGGGGAGACAGTTATCTACGAGCAGTACTTC. The V and J genes are TRBV15 and TRBJ2-7; D tentatively fits TRBD1 or TRBD2 (5 bases each). Germline-derived CDR1 and CDR2 are LNHNV and YYDKDF (reference sequence). The germline V and J ends were trimmed by 1 base and 3 bases, with 13 bases remaining between them. The CDR3 is 15 amino acids. The entire variable domain, with the rest obtained from reference TRBV15 and TRBJ2-7, is as follows: DAMVIQNPRYQVTQFGKPVTLSCSQTLNHNVMYWYQQKSSQAPKLLFHYYDKDFNNEADTPDNFQSRRPNTSFCFLDIRSPGLGDTAMYLCATSRGETVIYEQYFGPGTRLTVT.

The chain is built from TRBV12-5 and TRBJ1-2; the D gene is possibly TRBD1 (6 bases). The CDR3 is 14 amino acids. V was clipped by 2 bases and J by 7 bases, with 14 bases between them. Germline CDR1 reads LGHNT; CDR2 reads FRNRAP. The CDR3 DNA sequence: TGTGCTAGTGGTTTGACACAGGGAATTAGTGGCTACACCTTC. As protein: CASGLTQGISGYTF.

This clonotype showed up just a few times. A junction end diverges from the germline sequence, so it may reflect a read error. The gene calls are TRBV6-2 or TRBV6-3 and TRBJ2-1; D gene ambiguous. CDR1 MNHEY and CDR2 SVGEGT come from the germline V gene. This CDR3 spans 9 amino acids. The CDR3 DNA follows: TGTGCCAGCGGTTATGAGCAGTTCTTC. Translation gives CASGYEQFF.

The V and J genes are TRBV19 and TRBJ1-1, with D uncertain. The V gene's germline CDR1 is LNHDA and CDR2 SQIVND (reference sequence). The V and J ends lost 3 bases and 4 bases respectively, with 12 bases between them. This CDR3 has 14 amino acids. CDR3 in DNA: TGTGCCAGTAGTATTACGACGGTTAGCACTGAAGCTTTCTTT. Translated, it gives CASSITTVSTEAFF.

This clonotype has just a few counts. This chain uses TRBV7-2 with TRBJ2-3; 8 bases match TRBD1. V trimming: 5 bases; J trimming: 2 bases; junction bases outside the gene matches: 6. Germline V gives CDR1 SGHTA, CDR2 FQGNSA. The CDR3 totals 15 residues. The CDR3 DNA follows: TGTGCCAGCAGCACTCGACAGGGGAACACAGATACGCAGTATTTT. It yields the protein CASSTRQGNTDTQYF.

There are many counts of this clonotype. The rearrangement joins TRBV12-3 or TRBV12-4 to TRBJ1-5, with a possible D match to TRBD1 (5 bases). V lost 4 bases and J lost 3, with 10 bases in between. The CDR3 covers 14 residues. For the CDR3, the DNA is TGTGCCAGCAGTTGGGACGGATCCAATCAGCCCCAGCATTTT. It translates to CASSWDGSNQPQHF.

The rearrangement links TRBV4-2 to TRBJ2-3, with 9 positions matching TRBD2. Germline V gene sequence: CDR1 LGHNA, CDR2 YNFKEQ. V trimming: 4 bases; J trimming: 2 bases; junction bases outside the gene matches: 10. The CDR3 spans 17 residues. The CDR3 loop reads CASSRLAEGLDTDTQYF. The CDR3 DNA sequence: TGTGCCAGCAGCCGACTAGCGGAGGGGTTGGACACAGATACGCAGTATTTT.

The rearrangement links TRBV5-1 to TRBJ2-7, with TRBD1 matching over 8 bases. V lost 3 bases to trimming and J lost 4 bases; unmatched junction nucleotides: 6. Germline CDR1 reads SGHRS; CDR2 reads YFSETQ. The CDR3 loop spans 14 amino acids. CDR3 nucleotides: TGCGCCAGCAGCTCCTCGACAGGGGTATACGAGCAGTACTTC. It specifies CASSSSTGVYEQYF.

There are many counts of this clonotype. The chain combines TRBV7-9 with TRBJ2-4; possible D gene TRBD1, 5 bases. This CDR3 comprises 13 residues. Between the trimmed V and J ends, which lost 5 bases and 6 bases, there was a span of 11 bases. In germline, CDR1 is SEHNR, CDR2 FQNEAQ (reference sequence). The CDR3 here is CASSPRQRNIQYF. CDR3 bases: TGTGCCAGCAGCCCCAGACAGAGAAACATTCAGTACTTC. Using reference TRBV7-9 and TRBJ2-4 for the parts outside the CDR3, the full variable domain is DTGVSQNPRHKITKRGQNVTFRCDPISEHNRLYWYRQTLGQGPEFLTYFQNEAQLEKSRLLSDRFSAERPKGSFSTLEIQRTEQGDSAMYLCASSPRQRNIQYFGAGTRLSVL.

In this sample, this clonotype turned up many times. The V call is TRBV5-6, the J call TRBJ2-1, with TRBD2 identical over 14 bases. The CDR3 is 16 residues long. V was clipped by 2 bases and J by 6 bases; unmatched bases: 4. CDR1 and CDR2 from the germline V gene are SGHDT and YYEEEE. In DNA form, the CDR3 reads TGTGCCAGCAGCTTTCGGACTAGCGGGAGGACCAATGAGCAGTTCTTC. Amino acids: CASSFRTSGRTNEQFF.

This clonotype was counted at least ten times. In DNA form, the CDR3 reads TGCAGCGTTGTGACAGGGGGCGAGTACTTC. It is translated as CSVVTGGEYF. This chain links TRBV29-1 with TRBJ2-5; 10 bases match TRBD1. Germline V gives CDR1 SQVTM, CDR2 ANQGSEA. The V gene end was trimmed by 4 bases and the J gene end by 12 bases; junction bases not matched to a gene: 2. CDR3 length: 10 residues. The whole variable domain, remainder taken from reference TRBV29-1 and TRBJ2-5, is SAVISQKPSRDICQRGTSLTIQCQVDSQVTMMFWYRQQPGQSLTLIATANQGSEATYESGFVIDKFPISRPNLTFSTLTVSNMSPEDSSIYLCSVVTGGEYFGPGTRLLVL.

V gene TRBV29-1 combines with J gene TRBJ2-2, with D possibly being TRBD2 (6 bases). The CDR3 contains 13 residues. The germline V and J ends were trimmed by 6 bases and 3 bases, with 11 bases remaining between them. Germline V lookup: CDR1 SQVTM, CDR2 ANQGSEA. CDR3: CSVGRGDTGELFF. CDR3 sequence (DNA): TGCAGCGTAGGGCGGGGTGACACCGGGGAGCTGTTTTTT.

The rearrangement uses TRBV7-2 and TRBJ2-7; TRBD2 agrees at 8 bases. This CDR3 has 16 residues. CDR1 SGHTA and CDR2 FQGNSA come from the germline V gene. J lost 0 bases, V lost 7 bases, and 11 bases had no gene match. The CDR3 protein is CASTGVASGHSYEQYF. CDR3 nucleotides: TGTGCCAGCACGGGGGTGGCTAGCGGGCACTCCTACGAGCAGTACTTC.

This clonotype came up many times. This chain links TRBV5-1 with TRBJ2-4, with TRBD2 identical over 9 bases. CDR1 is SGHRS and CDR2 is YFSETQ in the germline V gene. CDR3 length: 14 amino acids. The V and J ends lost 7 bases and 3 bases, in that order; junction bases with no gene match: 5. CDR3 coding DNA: TGCGCCAGCGCTAGCGGGATGGTCAAAAACATTCAGTACTTC. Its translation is CASASGMVKNIQYF.

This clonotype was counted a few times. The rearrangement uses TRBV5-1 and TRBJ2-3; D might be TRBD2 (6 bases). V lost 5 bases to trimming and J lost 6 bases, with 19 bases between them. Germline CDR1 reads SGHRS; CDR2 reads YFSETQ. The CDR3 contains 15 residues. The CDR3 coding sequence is TGCGCCAGCAGTTTCCTAGCGAGTATTGCGGATACGCAGTATTTT. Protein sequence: CASSFLASIADTQYF.